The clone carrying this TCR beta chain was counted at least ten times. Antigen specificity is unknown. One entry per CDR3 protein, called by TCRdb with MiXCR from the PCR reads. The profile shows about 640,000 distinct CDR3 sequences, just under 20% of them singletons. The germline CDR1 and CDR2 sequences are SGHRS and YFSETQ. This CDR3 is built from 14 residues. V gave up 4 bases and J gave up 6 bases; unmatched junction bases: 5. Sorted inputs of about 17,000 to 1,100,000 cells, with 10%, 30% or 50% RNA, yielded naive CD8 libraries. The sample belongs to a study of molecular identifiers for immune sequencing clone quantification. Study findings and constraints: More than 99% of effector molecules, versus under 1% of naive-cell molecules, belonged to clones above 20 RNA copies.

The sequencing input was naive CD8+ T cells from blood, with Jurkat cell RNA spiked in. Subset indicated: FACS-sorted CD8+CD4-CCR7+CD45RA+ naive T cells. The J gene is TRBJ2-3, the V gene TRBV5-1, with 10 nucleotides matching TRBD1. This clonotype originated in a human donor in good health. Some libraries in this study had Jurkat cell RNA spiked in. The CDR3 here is CASSPTGGRDTQYF. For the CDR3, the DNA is TGCGCCAGCAGCCCGACAGGGGGCAGGGATACGCAGTATTTT.